This T cell receptor beta chain was observed in a study of cytomegalovirus exposure and HLA in healthy donors. Study conclusions and caveats: Rare TCR sequences predominated, though certain public TCRs were found in many donors. Prior analysis indicated that the majority of TCR beta V segments exhibited productivity approximately 87% or approximately 30% of the time.

Points on this clone: Its antigen is not identified.

Vbeta (60) and Jbeta (13) primers were used in the PCR. The assay was immunoSEQ multiplex PCR, and TCRdb's table has in-frame clones only and misses some. The table records about 120,000 clones, roughly 65% of them present only once. There are 13 residues in the CDR3. Trimming removed 5 bases from V and 2 bases from J, with 9 bases in between. Germline V gene sequence: CDR1 LGHNA, CDR2 YNFKEQ. The rearrangement uses TRBV4-2 and TRBJ2-5; tentative D call: TRBD2 (5 bases). This sequence was found in a man between 40 and 49 years old in good health and CMV-seropositive. The specimen was PBMCs. The CDR3 nucleotides read TGTGCCAGCAGCAACGAGCGGCAAGAGACCCAGTACTTC. Translation gives CASSNERQETQYF.